These T cell receptor beta chains were read from a single sample in a study of T cells after yellow fever vaccination. TCRdb re-analysed the 5' RACE reads in MiXCR, keeping a single row per CDR3 protein. The sample has about 340,000 distinct CDR3 sequences; approximately 4.2% are singletons. The source material was PBMCs, sampled 5 days after the yellow fever booster vaccination. The receptors shown here come from a man in his late teens or twenties who received the YFV17D yellow fever vaccine. Both conserved end residues are part of each CDR3. D genes are given only for firm matches. Not all rows give a size; the values are once, few, many and, for expanded clones, a class.

CDR3 protein	CDR3 DNA	V gene	J gene	clone size	D gene
CASSPDLVGVETQYF	TGTGCCAGCAGTCCTGACTTAGTCGGTGTAGAGACCCAGTACTTC	TRBV25-1	TRBJ2-5	-	-
CASSFTDAGHRIRFF	TGTGCCAGCAGCTTTACAGATGCTGGCCACCGTATCCGGTTCTTC	TRBV5-6	TRBJ2-1	-	-
CASSSDRPNEKLFF	TGTGCCAGCAGTTCTGACAGGCCCAATGAAAAACTGTTTTTT	TRBV12-3/TRBV12-4	TRBJ1-4	many	-
CASSQGSGVIDTQYF	TGTGCCAGCAGTCAGGGGAGCGGGGTTATAGATACGCAGTATTTT	TRBV6-6	TRBJ2-3	many	-
CATSRATGILETQYF	TGTGCCACCAGCAGAGCCACCGGGATTCTGGAGACCCAGTACTTC	TRBV15	TRBJ2-5	few	-
CASSFSQRTTDTQYF	TGCGCCAGCAGCTTCTCCCAGCGCACCACAGATACGCAGTATTTT	TRBV5-1	TRBJ2-3	many	-
CASSLKGGYGYTF	TGTGCCAGCAGTTTGAAAGGGGGCTATGGCTACACCTTC	TRBV12-3/TRBV12-4	TRBJ1-2	many	-
CASSQFTGGLDEQFF	TGTGCCAGCAGCCAATTCACAGGTGGACTCGATGAGCAGTTCTTC	TRBV3-1	TRBJ2-1	-	-
CASTADRTNIQYF	TGTGCCAGCACTGCTGACAGAACCAACATTCAGTACTTC	TRBV28	TRBJ2-4	-	-
CASSQGGPRGATRLRNQPQHF	TGCGCCAGCAGCCAAGGGGGACCAAGGGGGGCCACACGTCTCAGGAATCAGCCCCAGCATTTT	TRBV4-1	TRBJ1-5	few	-
CASSYRSVGTPGETQYF	TGTGCCAGCAGTTACCGGTCTGTCGGGACGCCAGGGGAGACCCAGTACTTC	TRBV6-6	TRBJ2-5	-	-
CAITGTGPEQYF	TGTGCCATCACCGGGACAGGGCCCGAGCAGTACTTC	TRBV10-3	TRBJ2-7	many	TRBD1
CASREDRYSSYNEQFF	TGTGCCAGCAGGGAGGACAGGTATAGCTCCTACAATGAGCAGTTCTTC	TRBV6-4	TRBJ2-1	many	TRBD1
CASSPTVETQYF	TGTGCCAGCAGCCCGACAGTGGAGACCCAGTACTTC	TRBV7-2	TRBJ2-5	many	-
CAISESKGGYNSPLHF	TGTGCCATCAGTGAGTCCAAGGGGGGTTATAATTCACCCCTCCACTTT	TRBV10-3	TRBJ1-6	few	-
CAISERGTGVEPQHF	TGTGCCATCAGTGAGAGGGGGACAGGGGTTGAGCCCCAGCATTTT	TRBV10-3	TRBJ1-5	many	TRBD1
CSATGTSSYEQYF	TGCAGTGCTACAGGGACTTCCTCCTACGAGCAGTACTTC	TRBV20-1	TRBJ2-7	-	-
CASSVARGHGYTF	TGTGCCAGCAGCGTAGCCAGGGGGCACGGCTACACCTTC	TRBV9	TRBJ1-2	many	TRBD1
CASRDGRTYQETQYF	TGTGCCAGCAGGGATGGGCGGACATACCAAGAGACCCAGTACTTC	TRBV7-9	TRBJ2-5	few	-
CASSTGSVTEAFF	TGTGCCAGCAGTACCGGGTCTGTCACTGAAGCTTTCTTT	TRBV6-5	TRBJ1-1	few	-
CASSGQGVNTEAFF	TGTGCCAGCTCAGGACAGGGGGTAAACACTGAAGCTTTCTTT	TRBV18	TRBJ1-1	-	TRBD1
CASSYRQGGEQYF	TGTGCCAGCAGCTATCGACAGGGGGGCGAGCAGTACTTC	TRBV7-2	TRBJ2-7	few	TRBD1
CASSYNARGARTSGANVLTF	TGTGCCAGCAGTTACAACGCGCGGGGGGCCCGCACGTCGGGGGCCAACGTCCTGACTTTC	TRBV6-2/TRBV6-3	TRBJ2-6	many	TRBD2
CSALQGAGDEQYF	TGCAGTGCTTTACAGGGGGCCGGGGACGAGCAGTACTTC	TRBV20-1	TRBJ2-7	-	TRBD1
CSATGAEAFF	TGCAGTGCTACGGGGGCCGAAGCTTTCTTT	TRBV20-1	TRBJ1-1	many	-
CAWSSGVGGQPQHF	TGTGCCTGGAGTTCCGGGGTTGGTGGTCAGCCCCAGCATTTT	TRBV30	TRBJ1-5	-	-
CASSAQGVHEQYF	TGTGCCAGCAGCGCCCAGGGAGTTCACGAGCAGTACTTC	TRBV5-4	TRBJ2-7	-	-
CSARGTGTGGTQPQHF	TGCAGTGCTAGAGGAACCGGGACAGGGGGTACTCAGCCCCAGCATTTT	TRBV20-1	TRBJ1-5	many	TRBD1
CASSTLPPSTDTQYF	TGCGCCAGCAGCACCCTTCCACCTAGCACAGATACGCAGTATTTT	TRBV5-1	TRBJ2-3	few	-
CASSQGESNYGYTF	TGTGCCAGCAGCCAAGGGGAAAGTAACTATGGCTACACCTTC	TRBV4-2	TRBJ1-2	few	-
CASSPGGQSGGYTF	TGCGCCAGCAGCCCGGGGGGACAGTCGGGAGGCTACACCTTC	TRBV5-1	TRBJ1-2	many	TRBD1
CASSLARTSGGPGELFF	TGTGCCAGCAGCTTAGCCCGGACTAGCGGGGGGCCCGGGGAGCTGTTTTTT	TRBV7-2	TRBJ2-2	few	TRBD2
CASTYPETGSWGEAFF	TGTGCCAGCACCTACCCCGAGACAGGTAGTTGGGGTGAAGCTTTCTTT	TRBV7-2	TRBJ1-1	many	-
CASSLETSGVNNEQFF	TGCGCCAGCAGCTTGGAAACTAGCGGGGTAAACAATGAGCAGTTCTTC	TRBV5-1	TRBJ2-1	few	TRBD2
CAWSGGLEETQYF	TGTGCCTGGAGTGGGGGACTAGAAGAGACCCAGTACTTC	TRBV30	TRBJ2-5	many	TRBD2
CASGLERGLLMRETQYF	TGTGCCAGCGGCTTAGAAAGGGGTCTTCTAATGCGGGAGACCCAGTACTTC	TRBV7-9	TRBJ2-5	-	-
CATSRLDSPYSNQPQHF	TGTGCCACCAGCAGGTTGGACAGTCCCTATAGCAATCAGCCCCAGCATTTT	TRBV15	TRBJ1-5	-	-
CASAPGLTTDTQYF	TGTGCCAGCGCCCCGGGACTAACGACAGATACGCAGTATTTT	TRBV7-2	TRBJ2-3	-	TRBD2
CASSETGMNTEAFF	TGTGCCAGCAGCGAGACAGGGATGAACACTGAAGCTTTCTTT	TRBV28	TRBJ1-1	many	TRBD1
CASSVGGQSNQPQHF	TGTGCCAGCAGCGTAGGGGGCCAGAGCAATCAGCCCCAGCATTTT	TRBV9	TRBJ1-5	few	-
CASSPQSESYEQYF	TGTGCCAGCAGCCCTCAATCGGAGTCCTACGAGCAGTACTTC	TRBV5-5	TRBJ2-7	-	-
CASRRGGGTDTEAFF	TGCGCCAGCAGGAGGGGTGGGGGCACTGACACTGAAGCTTTCTTT	TRBV10-2	TRBJ1-1	few	-